These 20 T cell receptor beta chains came from one sample sequenced in a study of T cells in Graves' hyperthyroidism and ophthalmopathy (dated 2019 in TCRdb). The method was multiplex PCR. Sequencing used an Illumina HiSeq 2000. Amplification of TCR beta CDR3 regions was carried out from RNA transcripts. For the first round of RT-PCR on the TCR CDR3, the HTBI primer set was used together with the Qiagen OneStep RT-PCR kit. In-frame beta chains were kept once TCRdb had trimmed the public reads at Q25 with fastp and called clones with MiXCR. Each record represents a unique CDR3 protein, reported with the most common genes and DNA among its rows. The sample includes some 200,000 distinct CDR3 sequences, with around 17% observed a single time. Jointly, the top ten make up about 56% of the sample. Sequenced material: blood. The receptors were gathered from a woman between 50 and 59 years old with Graves' hyperthyroidism.

In this sample, this clonotype turned up many times. V gene TRBV6-1 combines with J gene TRBJ1-1, with 7 bases aligning to TRBD1. CDR1 and CDR2 from the germline V gene are MNHNS and SASEGT. The CDR3 consists of 13 residues. J lost 6 bases, V lost 5 bases, and 6 bases had no gene match. CDR3 protein: CASSSRQGSEAFF. CDR3 DNA: TGTGCCAGCAGTTCAAGACAGGGTTCTGAAGCTTTCTTT.

In its sample, this clonotype was seen many times. The V call is TRBV29-1, the J call TRBJ2-1; TRBD2 matches 9 bases. The V gene's germline CDR1 is SQVTM and CDR2 ANQGSEA. Losses at the gene ends were 7 bases for V and 5 bases for J; bases not matched to a gene: 15. The CDR3 is made up of 16 amino acids. CDR3 protein: CSAEGFSGSGHNEQFF. CDR3 sequence (DNA): TGCAGCGCCGAGGGGTTTAGCGGGAGTGGGCACAATGAGCAGTTCTTC.

This clonotype was detected once. The chain combines TRBV30 with TRBJ2-6; weak D call: TRBD2 (6 bases). The CDR3 is 15 amino acids. The germline V and J ends were trimmed by 0 bases and 2 bases, with 8 bases remaining between them. The germline V gene has CDR1 GTSNPN and CDR2 SVGIG (reference sequence). CDR3 DNA: TGTGCCTGGAGTGTAGGGACTCCTGGGGCCAACGTCCTGACTTTC. Its protein product is CAWSVGTPGANVLTF. The whole variable domain, filled in from reference TRBV30 and TRBJ2-6, reads SQTIHQWPATLVQPVGSPLSLECTVEGTSNPNLYWYRQAAGRGLQLLFYSVGIGQISSEVPQNLSASRPQDRQFILSSKKLLLSDSGFYLCAWSVGTPGANVLTFGAGSRLTVL.

This clonotype was counted only a few times. Germline is not matched at one junction end, which may reflect a read error. The V call is TRBV9, the J call TRBJ1-1; D unresolved. The germline gives CDR1 SGDLS, CDR2 YYNGEE. CDR3 length: 16 residues. The CDR3: CASSGADGNLNAEAFF. CDR3 sequence (DNA): TGTGCCAGCAGCGGAGCCGATGGCAACCTGAACGCTGAAGCTTTCTTT.

The V and J genes are TRBV5-6 and TRBJ1-6; 7 bases match TRBD1. The CDR3 covers 15 residues. In germline, CDR1 is SGHDT, CDR2 YYEEEE. V lost 2 bases, J lost 7 bases, and 6 bases stayed unmatched. CDR3 residues: CASSLRQGVNSPLHF. Written as DNA, the CDR3 is TGTGCCAGCAGCTTACGACAGGGCGTCAATTCACCCCTCCACTTT.

This clonotype occurred a few times. The J gene is TRBJ2-1, the V gene TRBV27, with 13 positions matching TRBD2. The V gene's germline CDR1 is MNHEY and CDR2 SMNVEV (reference sequence). The CDR3 contains 16 residues. The J segment lost 12 bases and the V segment lost 5 bases, leaving 13 bases of the junction unmatched. CDR3 in amino acids: CASSNRLLAGGHAQFF. As DNA, the CDR3 is TGTGCCAGCAGTAATCGGCTACTAGCGGGAGGGCATGCGCAGTTCTTC.

This clonotype was seen repeatedly, ten times or more. The chain has TRBV3-1 and TRBJ2-7; 7 bases fit TRBD1. V shed 4 bases, J shed 2 bases, and the junction held 5 bases outside the gene matches. Germline V CDR1 and CDR2: LGHDT, YNNKEL (reference sequence). The length of the CDR3 is 14 residues. The CDR3 spells CASSPWDRTYEQYF. CDR3 bases: TGTGCCAGCAGCCCCTGGGACAGAACCTACGAGCAGTACTTC.

The rearrangement joins TRBV27 to TRBJ2-1; D might be TRBD1 (5 bases). This CDR3 spans 13 amino acids. The V gene lost 3 bases and the J gene lost 7 bases, with 10 bases spanning the gap. Germline CDR1 MNHEY, CDR2 SMNVEV (reference sequence). DNA of the CDR3: TGTGCCAGCAGTTTCTCCCAGGGTAATGAGCAGTTCTTC. Translated: CASSFSQGNEQFF.

This clonotype was seen a few times. A much larger clone lies a single base off, so this may be a read error. The genes are TRBV27 and TRBJ2-5; D possibly matches TRBD1 or TRBD2 (5 bases each). CDR1 and CDR2 from the germline V gene are MNHEY and SMNVEV (reference sequence). With 6 bases removed from V and 7 bases from J, the gap between germline ends came to 27 bases. The length of the CDR3 is 17 residues. The CDR3 protein is CASSRRDGDPFAGTQYF. Written as DNA, the CDR3 is TGTGCCAGCAGCCGCCGCGACGGGGACCCTTTTGCGGGGACCCAGTACTTC.

The table lists this clonotype with many counts. J is TRBJ2-7 and V is TRBV20-1; 15 nucleotides line up with TRBD2. V gave up 4 bases and J gave up 2 bases; unmatched junction bases: 15. The germline V gene encodes CDR1 DFQATT and CDR2 SNEGSKA (reference sequence). The CDR3 spans 19 residues. The CDR3 loop reads CSATDRTSGRAMKTYEQYF. The CDR3 DNA reads as TGCAGTGCTACTGACCGGACTAGCGGGAGGGCCATGAAGACCTACGAGCAGTACTTC.

This clonotype occurred a few times. This rearrangement joins TRBV19 to TRBJ1-1; the match to TRBD1 covers 7 bases. The V gene end was trimmed by 2 bases and the J gene end by 8 bases; junction bases not matched to a gene: 5. The CDR3 covers 13 residues. Germline CDR1 and CDR2: LNHDA and SQIVND (reference sequence). This CDR3 reads CASSIRLGGEAFF. As DNA, the CDR3 is TGTGCCAGTAGTATAAGGTTAGGGGGCGAAGCTTTCTTT. The whole variable domain, filled in from reference TRBV19 and TRBJ1-1, reads DGGITQSPKYLFRKEGQNVTLSCEQNLNHDAMYWYRQDPGQGLRLIYYSQIVNDFQKGDIAEGYSVSREKKESFPLTVTSAQKNPTAFYLCASSIRLGGEAFFGQGTRLTVV.

The CDR3 DNA follows: TGTGCCTGGAGTGAGGGGGACAGGCAGCCCCAGCATTTT. Translation: CAWSEGDRQPQHF. This chain links TRBV30 with TRBJ1-5, with 8 bases matching TRBD1. This CDR3 spans 13 amino acids. Per the germline V gene, CDR1 is GTSNPN and CDR2 is SVGIG (reference sequence). With V trimmed by 1 base and J by 7 bases, 3 bases remained unmatched.

The chain carries TRBV27 and TRBJ2-1; D unresolved. Germline V lookup: CDR1 MNHEY, CDR2 SMNVEV (reference sequence). The length of the CDR3 is 14 residues. V lost 3 bases and J 15 bases, leaving 21 bases between the germline ends. The CDR3 DNA is TGTGCCAGCAGTTTGAGACACGATTCCTTCCTGGGGTTCTTC. Its protein product is CASSLRHDSFLGFF.

This chain uses TRBV28 with TRBJ2-5, with 7 bases identical to TRBD1. The CDR3 length is 15 residues. Germline trimming cut 4 bases from V and 0 bases from J; bases unmatched to any gene: 5. CDR1 MDHEN and CDR2 SYDVKM come from the germline V gene. The CDR3, as DNA: TGTGCCAGCAGTTCTACCGGGACAGACCAAGAGACCCAGTACTTC. Translating it yields CASSSTGTDQETQYF.

This clonotype showed up many times. The chain is built from TRBV7-2 and TRBJ2-1; 13 bases line up with TRBD2. Germline CDR1 is SGHTA and CDR2 is FQGNSA. With V trimmed by 5 bases and J by 10 bases, 8 bases remained unmatched. The CDR3 is 15 amino acids. CDR3 protein: CASSDPTSGRHEQFF. The CDR3 coding sequence is TGTGCCAGCAGCGACCCGACTAGCGGGAGGCACGAGCAGTTCTTC.

This clonotype was counted many times. This rearrangement joins TRBV7-9 to TRBJ2-5, with a weak D call TRBD2 (5 bases). With 5 bases removed from V and 3 bases from J, the gap between germline ends came to 10 bases. The CDR3 runs to 13 residues. Germline V gene lookup returns CDR1 SEHNR and CDR2 FQNEAQ (reference sequence). The CDR3 nucleotides are TGTGCCAGCAGCCGAGGGCCAAAAGAGACCCAGTACTTC. It is translated as CASSRGPKETQYF.

The V and J genes are TRBV5-6 and TRBJ2-7; 8 bases are shared with TRBD2. V was pared by 3 bases and J by 2 bases, with 7 bases of the junction left unmatched. Germline CDR1 and CDR2: SGHDT and YYEEEE. There are 15 residues in the CDR3. The CDR3 sequence: CASSYAGGSPYEQYF. CDR3 sequence (DNA): TGTGCCAGCAGCTATGCGGGGGGAAGTCCCTACGAGCAGTACTTC. The full variable domain, completed using reference TRBV5-6 and TRBJ2-7, is DAGVTQSPTHLIKTRGQQVTLRCSPKSGHDTVSWYQQALGQGPQFIFQYYEEEERQRGNFPDRFSGHQFPNYSSELNVNALLLGDSALYLCASSYAGGSPYEQYFGPGTRLTVT.

Ten or more counts support this clonotype. The CDR3 bases are TGTGCCAGCAGCTTAGATTCGGGTCAGCCCCAGCATTTT. Translating gives CASSLDSGQPQHF. The V and J genes are TRBV11-2 and TRBJ1-5, with D unclear. The V gene's germline CDR1 is SGHAT and CDR2 FQNNGV. CDR3 length: 13 amino acids. The V gene lost 0 bases and the J gene lost 6 bases, with 6 bases spanning the gap.

This clonotype was counted many times. The chain joins TRBV12-3 or TRBV12-4 to TRBJ1-6, with D possibly being TRBD1 (5 bases). Trimming pared 4 bases from V and 10 bases from J, leaving 14 bases between. The CDR3 contains 14 residues. CDR3 bases: TGTGCCAGCAGTTCCCAGGCCCAGGGATCACCCCTCCACTTT. Translated, it gives CASSSQAQGSPLHF.

This clonotype was seen many times. This rearrangement joins TRBV7-9 to TRBJ2-7; weak D call: TRBD1 (6 bases). This CDR3 spans 15 amino acids. Looked up from germline, CDR1 is SEHNR and CDR2 is FQNEAQ (reference sequence). V shed 2 bases and J shed 2 bases, with 13 bases lying between them. The CDR3 sequence is CASSLRQDPTYEQYF. In DNA form, the CDR3 reads TGTGCCAGCAGCTTAAGACAGGACCCCACCTACGAGCAGTACTTC.